This TCR beta chain was profiled in a study of vaccination effects on CD4 cells after COVID-19. Sequencing used immunoSEQ multiplex PCR; TCRdb keeps in-frame clones, though not all of them. Among about 59,000 clones listed, 60% to 80% were seen once. The CDR3 spans 14 residues. V dropped 3 bases and J dropped 7 bases, with 15 bases sitting between them. Germline CDR1 is MRHNA and CDR2 is SNTAGT. In the ViraFEST assay, antigen-specific CD4+ clonotypes were identified by expansion after peptide-pool stimulation. Following an approximately eleven-day culture, CD4+ T cells were purified. Vaccination of participants consisted of two doses of either the BNT162b2 or mRNA-1273 vaccine. Vaccinated participants had no history of SARS-CoV-2 infection and tested negative for nucleocapsid antibodies. Cultivation was performed at approximately 2.1 million PBMC per well with about 9.6 IU/ml IL-2 and 9.5 to 10 ug/ml peptides added. Both day 3 and day 7 saw half the medium replaced with IL-2 medium.

Points from the study as a whole: Whether induced by infection or by vaccine, clones showed marked clonal contraction late after vaccination.

Of note for this clone: Its target is not known.

The sample here was CD4+ T cells from PBMCs cultured with HCoV-OC43 spike peptides, taken after COVID-19 vaccination. Subset reported: HCoV-OC43 spike overlapping peptide pool stimulation. The origin of this receptor is a human donor who received a COVID-19 vaccine. The chain uses TRBV6-4 and TRBJ2-5; no clear D. CDR3 sequence reads: CASSEDGGKRTQYF. CDR3 in DNA: TGTGCCAGCAGTGAGGACGGCGGAAAACGGACCCAGTACTTC.